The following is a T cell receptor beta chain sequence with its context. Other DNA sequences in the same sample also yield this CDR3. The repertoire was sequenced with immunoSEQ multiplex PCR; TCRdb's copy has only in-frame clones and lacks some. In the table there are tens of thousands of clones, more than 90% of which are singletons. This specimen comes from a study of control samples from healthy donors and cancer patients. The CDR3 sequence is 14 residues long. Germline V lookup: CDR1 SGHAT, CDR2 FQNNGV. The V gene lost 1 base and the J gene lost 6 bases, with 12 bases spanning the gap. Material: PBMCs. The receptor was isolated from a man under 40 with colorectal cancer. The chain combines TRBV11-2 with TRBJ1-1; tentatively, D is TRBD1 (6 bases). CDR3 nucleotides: TGTGCCAGCAGCTTAGTGGCAGGGGCATCTGAAGCTTTCTTT. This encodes CASSLVAGASEAFF.